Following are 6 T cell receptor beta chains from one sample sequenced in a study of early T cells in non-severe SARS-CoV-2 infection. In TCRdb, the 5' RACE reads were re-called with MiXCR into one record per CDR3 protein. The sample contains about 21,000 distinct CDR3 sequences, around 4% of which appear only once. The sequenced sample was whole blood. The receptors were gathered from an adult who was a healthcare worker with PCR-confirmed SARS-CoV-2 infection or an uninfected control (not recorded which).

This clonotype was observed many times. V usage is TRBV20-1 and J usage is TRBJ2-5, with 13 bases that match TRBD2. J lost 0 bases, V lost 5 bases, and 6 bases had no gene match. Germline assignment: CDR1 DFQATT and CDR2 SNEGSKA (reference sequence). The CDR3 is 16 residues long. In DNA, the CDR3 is TGCAGTGCTTCACGGACTAGCGGGGGTGACCAAGAGACCCAGTACTTC. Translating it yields CSASRTSGGDQETQYF.

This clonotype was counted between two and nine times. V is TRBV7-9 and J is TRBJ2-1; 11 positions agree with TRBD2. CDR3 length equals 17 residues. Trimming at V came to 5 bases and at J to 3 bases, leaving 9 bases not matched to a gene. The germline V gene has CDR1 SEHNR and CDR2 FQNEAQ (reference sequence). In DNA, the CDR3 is TGTGCCAGCAGCCAATTTAAACTAGCGGGGGACTACAATGAGCAGTTCTTC. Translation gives CASSQFKLAGDYNEQFF.

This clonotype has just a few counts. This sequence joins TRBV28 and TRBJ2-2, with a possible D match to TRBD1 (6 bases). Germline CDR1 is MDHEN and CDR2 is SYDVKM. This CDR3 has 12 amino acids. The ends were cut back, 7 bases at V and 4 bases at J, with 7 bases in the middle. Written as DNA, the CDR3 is TGTGCCAGCACAGGGGTCACCGGGGAGCTGTTTTTT. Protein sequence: CASTGVTGELFF.

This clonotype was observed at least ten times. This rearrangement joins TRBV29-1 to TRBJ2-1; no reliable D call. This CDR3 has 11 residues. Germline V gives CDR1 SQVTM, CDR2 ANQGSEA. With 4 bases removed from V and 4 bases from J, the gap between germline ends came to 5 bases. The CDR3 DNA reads TGCAGCGTTGCCAGGTACAATGAGCAGTTCTTC. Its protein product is CSVARYNEQFF.

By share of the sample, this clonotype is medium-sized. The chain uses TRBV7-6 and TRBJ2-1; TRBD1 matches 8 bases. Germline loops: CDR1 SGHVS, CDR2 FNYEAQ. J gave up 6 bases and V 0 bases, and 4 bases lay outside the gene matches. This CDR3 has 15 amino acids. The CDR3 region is CASSLAGTGLNEQFF. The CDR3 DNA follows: TGTGCCAGCAGCTTAGCCGGGACAGGACTCAATGAGCAGTTCTTC.

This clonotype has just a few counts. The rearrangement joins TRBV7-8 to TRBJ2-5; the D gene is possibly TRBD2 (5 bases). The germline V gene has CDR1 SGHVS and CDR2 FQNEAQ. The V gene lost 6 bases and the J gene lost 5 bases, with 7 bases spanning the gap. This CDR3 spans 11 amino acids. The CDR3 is CASREVETQYF. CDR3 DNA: TGTGCCAGCAGGGAGGTGGAGACCCAGTACTTC. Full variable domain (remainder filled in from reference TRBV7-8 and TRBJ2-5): GAGVSQSPRYKVAKRGQDVALRCDPISGHVSLFWYQQALGQGPEFLTYFQNEAQLDKSGLPSDRFFAERPEGSVSTLKIQRTQQEDSAVYLCASREVETQYFGPGTRLLVL.